This T cell receptor beta chain was observed in a study of regulatory T cells in long-lasting Graves disease. Study conclusions and caveats: It is possible that accuracy was reduced by the small size of the sample. Persistent disease was characterized by preferential usage of TRBV28, TRBJ1-2 and TRBJ2-5.

Arm-PCR of CDR3 regions and iRepertoire HTBI primers were used to build TCR beta libraries. TCRdb re-derived calls from the multiplex PCR reads in MiXCR, one entry per CDR3 protein. Here the sample spans 300,000 to 400,000 distinct CDR3 sequences, 20% being singletons. Germline CDR1 is GTSNPN and CDR2 is SVGIG (reference sequence). V was clipped by 4 bases and J by 2 bases, with 14 bases between them. The CDR3 has 14 amino acids. Indicated time point: persistent/refractory GD, antithyroid drugs over 5 years with positive TRAb. The TCR library was made from RNA that had been extracted from PBMCs in TRIzol. Roughly 9.3 milliliters of peripheral blood were taken and placed in EDTA tubes. This clonotype was counted at least ten times. Antigen specificity is unknown.

Sample: peripheral blood mononuclear cells (PBMCs), taken when the disease was refractory, from a patient treated with antithyroid drugs. The clonotype comes from a female donor with Graves disease. The J gene is TRBJ1-2, the V gene TRBV30, with a tentative D call TRBD1 (5 bases). The CDR3 spells CAWTRSEGNYGYTF. CDR3 nucleotide sequence: TGTGCCTGGACCAGATCGGAGGGGAACTATGGCTACACCTTC.